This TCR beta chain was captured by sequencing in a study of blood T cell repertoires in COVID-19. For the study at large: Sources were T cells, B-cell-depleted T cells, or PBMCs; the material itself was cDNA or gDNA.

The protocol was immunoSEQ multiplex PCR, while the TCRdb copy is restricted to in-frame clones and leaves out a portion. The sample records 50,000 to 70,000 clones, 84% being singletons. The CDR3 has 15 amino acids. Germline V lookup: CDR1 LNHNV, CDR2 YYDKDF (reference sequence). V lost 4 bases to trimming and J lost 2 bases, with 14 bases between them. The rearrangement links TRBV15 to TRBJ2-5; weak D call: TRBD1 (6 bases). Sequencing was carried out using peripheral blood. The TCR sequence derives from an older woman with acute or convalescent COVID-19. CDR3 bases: TGTGCCACCAGCACTTCGACCGGACAGCAAGAGACCCAGTACTTC. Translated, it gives CATSTSTGQQETQYF.